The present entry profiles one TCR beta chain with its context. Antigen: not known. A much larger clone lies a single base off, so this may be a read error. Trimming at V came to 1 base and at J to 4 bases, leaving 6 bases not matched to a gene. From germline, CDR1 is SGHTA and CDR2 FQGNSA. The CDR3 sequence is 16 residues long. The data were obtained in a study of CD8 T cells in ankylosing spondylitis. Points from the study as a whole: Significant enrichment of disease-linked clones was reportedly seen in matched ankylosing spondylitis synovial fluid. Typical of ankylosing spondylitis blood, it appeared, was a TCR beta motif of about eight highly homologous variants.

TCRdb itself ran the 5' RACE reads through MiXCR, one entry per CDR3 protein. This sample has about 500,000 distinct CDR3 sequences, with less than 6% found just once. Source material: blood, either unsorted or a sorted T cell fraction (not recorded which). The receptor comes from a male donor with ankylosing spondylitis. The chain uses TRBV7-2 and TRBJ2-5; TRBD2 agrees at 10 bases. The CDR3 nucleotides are TGTGCCAGCAGCTTAGAAGCTAGCGGGAGAGTAGAGACCCAGTACTTC. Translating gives CASSLEASGRVETQYF.